This T cell receptor beta chain comes out of a study of T cell repertoires in aging, cancer and after chemotherapy. For the study at large: About 8.1 million TCR reads made up the full dataset. Findings and limits, study-wide: The repertoire data cannot show anything about immunological memory following chemotherapy. Healthy donors lost TCR diversity with age mainly through richness, cancer patients through richness and evenness. In each cancer cohort, median generation probability increased across chemotherapy, suggesting thymic output rebounded.

Amplification of TCR beta used genomic DNA extracted from peripheral blood. V was clipped by 0 bases and J by 4 bases; unmatched bases: 9. This CDR3 comprises 17 residues. From germline, CDR1 is MNHNY and CDR2 SVGAGI (reference sequence). As for this clonotype: The antigen remains unidentified.

Rearranged V-D-J TRB sequences were amplified with a mixed TRB-A/B primer pool. Using its own MiXCR run on the multiplex PCR reads, TCRdb lists one record per CDR3 protein. The sample shows around 1,800 distinct CDR3 sequences, approximately 34% of them seen only once. The genes are TRBV6-6 and TRBJ2-7; 10 bases line up with TRBD2. The sample was blood. This sequence was found in a human donor with a solid tumor. This chain's CDR3 is CASSYSNLLAGIYEQYF. CDR3 nucleotides: TGTGCCAGCAGTTACTCGAACCTACTAGCGGGGATTTACGAGCAGTACTTC.